One sample yielded the 17 T cell receptor beta chains listed below, sequenced in a study. Each CDR3 protein is one row after TCRdb ran MiXCR on the RT-PCR reads. The sample lists about 680,000 distinct CDR3 sequences; around 14% were seen once. The specimen sequenced was memory CD4+ T cells from blood. Receptors originate from a female donor in good health, serving as a healthy control.

The sample holds a few counts of this clonotype. The CDR3 DNA sequence: TGTGCCAGCAGCATCCAACTAACTAGCGGACGCTCCTACGAGCAGTACTTC. This translates into CASSIQLTSGRSYEQYF. This chain links TRBV5-4 with TRBJ2-7; TRBD2 agrees at 8 bases. CDR1 is SGHNT, CDR2 YYREEE, per germline (reference sequence). V shed 4 bases and J 0 bases; nucleotides not matched to a gene: 12. This CDR3 has 17 residues.

The chain joins TRBV7-2 to TRBJ1-2; a possible D gene is TRBD1 (5 bases). The germline V gene has CDR1 SGHTA and CDR2 FQGNSA. Trimming stripped 5 bases from V and 13 bases from J, with 20 bases between. The CDR3 covers 13 residues. The CDR3 loop is CASSPGTVLPGTF. The CDR3 nucleotides read TGTGCCAGCAGCCCCGGGACCGTCCTCCCAGGCACCTTC.

The chain recombines TRBV20-1 with TRBJ2-3, with D possibly being TRBD1 or TRBD2 (6 bases each). Germline V gives CDR1 DFQATT, CDR2 SNEGSKA (reference sequence). V was trimmed by 5 bases and J by 4 bases, leaving 16 bases between them. This CDR3 comprises 14 residues. The CDR3 nucleotides are TGCAGTGCTGGCCCCCCGGGGGCGGCAGATACGCAGTATTTT. It encodes CSAGPPGAADTQYF.

This clonotype was counted only a few times. The CDR3 bases are TGCGCCAGCAGCACTACTACCTCTGGGGCCAACGTCCTGACTTTC. As protein: CASSTTTSGANVLTF. This chain joins TRBV5-1 and TRBJ2-6; no clear D gene. Trimming cost V 4 bases and J 0 bases, with 8 bases left between them. Per the germline V gene, CDR1 is SGHRS and CDR2 is YFSETQ. This CDR3 region has 15 residues.

The rearrangement links TRBV10-3 to TRBJ1-1; D uncertain. With 6 bases removed from V and 1 base from J, the gap between germline ends came to 15 bases. The CDR3 consists of 15 residues. Per the germline V gene, CDR1 is ENHRY and CDR2 is SYGVKD. The CDR3 region has the DNA TGTGCCATCAGAGCTGGGCTCGAAACGAACACTGAAGCTTTCTTT. It yields the protein CAIRAGLETNTEAFF.

The chain couples TRBV20-1 to TRBJ2-1; 11 nucleotides match TRBD2. Germline values: CDR1 DFQATT, CDR2 SNEGSKA (reference sequence). The CDR3 length is 16 residues. The V and J ends lost 5 bases and 10 bases, in that order; junction bases with no gene match: 16. The CDR3 bases are TGCAGTGCTGAAACAGGGACTAGCGGACTTATGGGGGAGCAGTTCTTC. This codes for CSAETGTSGLMGEQFF.

This clonotype was seen a handful of times. The CDR3 sequence: CASSQPGGVSDGYTF. The CDR3, as DNA: TGTGCCAGCAGCCAACCCGGAGGGGTGTCGGATGGCTACACCTTC. The chain recombines TRBV16 with TRBJ1-2, with D possibly TRBD1 on 5 matching bases. Looked up from germline, CDR1 is KGHSY and CDR2 is FQNENV. V lost 2 bases and J 6 bases, leaving 16 bases between the germline ends. The CDR3 contains 15 residues.

This clonotype was detected many times. V is TRBV12-3 or TRBV12-4 and J is TRBJ1-1; 7 positions agree with TRBD1. V lost 10 bases, J lost 5 bases, and 10 bases stayed unmatched. The CDR3 is made up of 13 amino acids. As DNA, the CDR3 is TGTGCCACCCGACAGGGAGGGAGGACTGAAGCTTTCTTT. Its protein is CATRQGGRTEAFF.

This clonotype was seen at least ten times. The chain joins TRBV4-3 to TRBJ2-1; the match to TRBD1 covers 10 bases. The J segment lost 8 bases and the V segment lost 6 bases, leaving 16 bases of the junction unmatched. There are 17 residues in the CDR3. The germline V gene encodes CDR1 LGHNA and CDR2 YSLEER. CDR3 nucleotide sequence: TGCGCCAGCAGTCGACAAACCGGGACAGGGGAGGGCGATGAGCAGTTCTTC. Protein: CASSRQTGTGEGDEQFF.

CDR3 protein: CASSKTGRWTEAFF. CDR3 bases: TGTGCCAGTAGTAAGACGGGAAGGTGGACTGAAGCTTTCTTT. The chain links TRBV19 to TRBJ1-1; D not certain. The CDR3 consists of 14 residues. Germline assignment: CDR1 LNHDA and CDR2 SQIVND (reference sequence). The V end lost 4 bases, the J end lost 5 bases, and 14 bases lay between the germline ends.

This chain joins TRBV18 and TRBJ2-5, with TRBD2 matching over 9 bases. This CDR3 has 15 residues. The germline V gene encodes CDR1 KGHSH and CDR2 LQKENI. The V gene end was trimmed by 3 bases and the J gene end by 2 bases; junction bases not matched to a gene: 4. The CDR3 DNA reads as TGTGCCAGCTCACCGTGGACTAGCGAACAAGAGACCCAGTACTTC. It yields the protein CASSPWTSEQETQYF.

The rearrangement uses TRBV20-1 and TRBJ2-1; D call uncertain. The ends were cut back, 5 bases at V and 5 bases at J, with 13 bases in the middle. This CDR3 spans 13 amino acids. Looked up from germline, CDR1 is DFQATT and CDR2 is SNEGSKA (reference sequence). The CDR3 protein is CSAQRPADNEQFF. The CDR3, as DNA: TGCAGTGCTCAAAGGCCGGCAGACAATGAGCAGTTCTTC.

In this sample, this clonotype turned up many times. CDR3 residues: CATMGQDNTEAFF. The CDR3 coding sequence is TGTGCCACCATGGGACAGGATAACACTGAAGCTTTCTTT. The V gene is TRBV24-1, the J gene TRBJ1-1; 8 bases are a match to TRBD1. The CDR3 spans 13 residues. Germline V lookup: CDR1 KGHDR, CDR2 SFDVKD. Trimming took 8 bases from V and 2 from J; bases not matched to a gene: 3.

This clonotype has just a few counts. The V gene is TRBV10-3, the J gene TRBJ2-7; 8 bases line up with TRBD1. V shed 2 bases and J 3 bases; nucleotides not matched to a gene: 6. This CDR3 spans 15 amino acids. From germline, CDR1 is ENHRY and CDR2 SYGVKD. Here the CDR3 DNA reads TGTGCCATCAGTGAGAGGGCCGGGACAGGCTACGAGCAGTACTTC. Protein product: CAISERAGTGYEQYF.

This clonotype was seen ten or more times. The V gene is TRBV10-1, the J gene TRBJ2-1; a possible D gene is TRBD2 (6 bases). Germline-derived CDR1 and CDR2 are WNHNN and SYGVQD (reference sequence). V lost 1 base and J 15 bases, leaving 22 bases between the germline ends. The CDR3 loop spans 15 amino acids. Here the CDR3 DNA reads TGCGCCAGCAGTGAGTTAATGGAGTTGCGGAGGGCCTGGTTCTTC. Encoded protein: CASSELMELRRAWFF.

This clonotype was seen a handful of times. V gene TRBV4-1 combines with J gene TRBJ2-5, with TRBD2 identical over 8 bases. The CDR3 loop spans 16 amino acids. Trimming cost V 1 base and J 4 bases; bases outside gene matches: 8. Germline CDR1 MGHRA, CDR2 YSYEKL. Here the CDR3 reads CASSQGQAGARETQYF. Here the CDR3 DNA reads TGCGCCAGCAGCCAAGGGCAAGCGGGAGCACGAGAGACCCAGTACTTC.

This clonotype came up a few times. The V and J genes are TRBV20-1 and TRBJ2-1; no clear D. The CDR3 extends over 15 amino acids. The germline CDR1 and CDR2 sequences are DFQATT and SNEGSKA (reference sequence). V lost 6 bases and J 3 bases, leaving 18 bases between the germline ends. The CDR3 here is CSAPRAGRDYNEQFF. CDR3 DNA sequence: TGCAGTGCCCCCCGGGCAGGCCGAGACTACAATGAGCAGTTCTTC.